A single sample gave rise to the 30 T cell receptor beta chains below, sequenced in a study of beta chain features in type 1 diabetes (dated by TCRdb to the late 2010s). To prepare the library, the immunoSEQ multiplex PCR assay was applied. The entire isolated RNA was reverse transcribed using the High Capacity cDNA Reverse Transcription Kit, and thus expressed TCRB transcripts were sequenced. TCRdb stores this immuneACCESS table with in-frame sequences only. Part of the clones is absent; in the studies checked, under half of the shortfall reflects unresolved V genes, and no reason is known for the rest. In all, the sample holds approximately 470,000 clones, and 30% of those were seen once. About 0.065% of the sample goes to the ten largest clones. The sample taken for sequencing was naive CD4+ T cells from blood. This specimen's cell subset or site label, interpreted: true naive CD4+ T cells. The receptors come from a man aged 18 to 29 in good health.

This clone was observed once. This chain joins TRBV11-1 and TRBJ2-7; D gene ambiguous. CDR1 and CDR2 (germline): SGHAT, FQDESV (reference sequence). This CDR3 is 11 amino acids long. V was cut by 2 bases and J by 5 bases, with 4 bases left in between. This CDR3 is CASSLSHEQYF. In DNA, the CDR3 is TGTGCCAGCAGCTTATCCCACGAGCAGTACTTC.

The sample holds a few counts of this clone. The V and J genes are TRBV7-9 and TRBJ2-6, with 13 nucleotides matching TRBD2. The length of the CDR3 is 19 residues. CDR1 is SEHNR, CDR2 FQNEAQ, per germline (reference sequence). V shed 3 bases and J 0 bases; nucleotides not matched to a gene: 5. The CDR3 DNA sequence: TGTGCCAGCAGCTTTCCTGGACTAGCGGGGGACTCTGGGGCCAACGTCCTGACTTTC. Protein product: CASSFPGLAGDSGANVLTF.

The rearrangement joins TRBV5-1 to TRBJ2-3, with D uncertain. Trimming took 4 bases from V and 0 from J, leaving 6 bases between them. The CDR3 contains 13 residues. Germline assignment: CDR1 SGHRS and CDR2 YFSETQ. The CDR3 DNA reads as TGCGCCAGCAGCGAAACAAGCACAGATACGCAGTATTTT. Translating it yields CASSETSTDTQYF.

This clone was observed a few times. Other DNA sequences within the sample encode an identical CDR3. The V call is TRBV29-1, the J call TRBJ1-1; a weak D match, TRBD1 (5 bases). Deletions cut 3 bases from V and 2 bases from J, with 7 bases between. The CDR3 contains 12 residues. The V gene's germline CDR1 is SQVTM and CDR2 ANQGSEA. CDR3 nucleotide sequence: TGCAGCGTTGAGGGGGTCAACACTGAAGCTTTCTTT. Translated, it gives CSVEGVNTEAFF.

This rearrangement joins TRBV29-1 to TRBJ2-5, with 7 bases identical to TRBD2. The CDR3 contains 16 residues. The germline V gene encodes CDR1 SQVTM and CDR2 ANQGSEA. J was trimmed by 0 bases and V by 6 bases; bases with no gene match: 13. In DNA, the CDR3 is TGCAGCGTGATGGGAGGGACGGTGGTGTACCAAGAGACCCAGTACTTC. It specifies CSVMGGTVVYQETQYF.

Only a few counts were recorded for this clone. J is TRBJ2-7 and V is TRBV9; D not resolved. There are 15 residues in the CDR3. CDR1 is SGDLS, CDR2 YYNGEE, per germline. Trimming pared 0 bases from V and 2 bases from J, leaving 12 bases between. CDR3 in DNA: TGTGCCAGCAGCGTAGATCCTACCGTCACCTACGAGCAGTACTTC. Translation gives CASSVDPTVTYEQYF.

Here the CDR3 reads CASSLTPVGSDTQYF. The CDR3 DNA sequence: TGTGCCAGCAGCTTAACGCCTGTGGGCTCAGATACGCAGTATTTT. The chain joins TRBV7-3 to TRBJ2-3; D call uncertain. The ends were cut back, 0 bases at V and 4 bases at J, with 11 bases in the middle. Germline V gives CDR1 SGHTA, CDR2 FQGTGA. The CDR3 extends over 15 amino acids.

This chain's CDR3 is CASRLSSPEAYEQYF. The CDR3, as DNA: TGTGCCAGCAGATTAAGTTCACCCGAAGCCTACGAGCAGTACTTC. V is TRBV11-1 and J is TRBJ2-7; D unresolved. From germline, CDR1 is SGHAT and CDR2 FQDESV (reference sequence). The CDR3 sequence is 15 residues long. The V and J ends lost 6 bases and 2 bases respectively, with 17 bases between them.

In this sample, this clone turned up a few times. J is TRBJ2-7 and V is TRBV4-3; 8 positions agree with TRBD2. CDR1 and CDR2 from the germline V gene are LGHNA and YSLEER. With V trimmed by 0 bases and J by 4 bases, 5 bases remained unmatched. This CDR3 is built from 15 residues. The CDR3 DNA sequence: TGCGCCAGCAGCCAAGATCCACTAGCGGATTACGAGCAGTACTTC. This sequence encodes CASSQDPLADYEQYF.

This clone was seen ten or more times. The DNA for the CDR3 is TGTGCCTGGAGTTGGGGCCAAGGAGGCATTCAGTACTTC. Its translation: CAWSWGQGGIQYF. This chain uses TRBV30 with TRBJ2-4; D possibly matches TRBD1 or TRBD2 (5 bases each). The CDR3 extends over 13 amino acids. The ends were cut back, 2 bases at V and 9 bases at J, with 14 bases in the middle. Germline CDR1 is GTSNPN and CDR2 is SVGIG (reference sequence).

The rearrangement links TRBV30 to TRBJ1-4, with a weak D call TRBD1 (5 bases). Trimming took 5 bases from V and 10 from J, leaving 17 bases between them. The CDR3 is 13 residues long. CDR1 is GTSNPN, CDR2 SVGIG, per germline (reference sequence). The CDR3 loop reads CAWEGTKGSKLFF. Written as DNA, the CDR3 is TGTGCCTGGGAAGGGACGAAGGGTTCAAAACTGTTTTTT.

This clone came up a few times. The chain employs TRBV5-1 and TRBJ2-5; 8 bases line up with TRBD1. J lost 5 bases, V lost 4 bases, and 7 bases had no gene match. Germline V gene data show CDR1 as SGHRS and CDR2 as YFSETQ. The CDR3 spans 14 residues. The CDR3 sequence is CASSHTGGEETQYF. In DNA form, the CDR3 reads TGCGCCAGCAGCCATACAGGGGGAGAGGAGACCCAGTACTTC. Together with reference TRBV5-1 and TRBJ2-5, the CDR3 gives the full variable domain: KAGVTQTPRYLIKTRGQQVTLSCSPISGHRSVSWYQQTPGQGLQFLFEYFSETQRNKGNFPGRFSGRQFSNSRSEMNVSTLELGDSALYLCASSHTGGEETQYFGPGTRLLVL.

V gene TRBV9 combines with J gene TRBJ2-1; D uncertain. The germline V and J ends were trimmed by 0 bases and 9 bases, with 19 bases remaining between them. Per the germline V gene, CDR1 is SGDLS and CDR2 is YYNGEE. The CDR3 has 16 amino acids. The CDR3 is CASSVDVERRDSEQFF. The CDR3 DNA reads as TGTGCCAGCAGCGTAGACGTTGAGAGAAGGGATAGTGAGCAGTTCTTC.

This clone turned up a few times. The V and J genes are TRBV27 and TRBJ2-1; TRBD2 agrees at 10 bases. Trimming took 4 bases from V and 7 from J; bases not matched to a gene: 4. This CDR3 region has 14 residues. CDR1 and CDR2 from the germline V gene are MNHEY and SMNVEV (reference sequence). The CDR3 nucleotides read TGTGCCAGCAGTTCGGGACTAGCGCTAAATGAGCAGTTCTTC. It specifies CASSSGLALNEQFF.

A few counts support this clone. V gene TRBV19 combines with J gene TRBJ2-1; 7 nucleotides align to TRBD1. This CDR3 has 14 residues. V dropped 3 bases and J dropped 5; count of bases not matched to a gene: 4. Germline V gene data show CDR1 as LNHDA and CDR2 as SQIVND (reference sequence). DNA for the CDR3: TGTGCCAGTAGTATTATGGGGACAGACAATGAGCAGTTCTTC. Protein sequence: CASSIMGTDNEQFF.

This chain connects TRBV30 to TRBJ1-5; TRBD1 aligns across 8 bases. This CDR3 is built from 15 residues. Per the germline V gene, CDR1 is GTSNPN and CDR2 is SVGIG (reference sequence). J lost 5 bases, V lost 3 bases, and 9 bases had no gene match. The CDR3 sequence: CAWSVTGGEYQPQHF. The CDR3 nucleotides read TGTGCCTGGAGCGTCACAGGGGGGGAATATCAGCCCCAGCATTTT.

The chain couples TRBV7-9 to TRBJ2-2; D unclear. CDR1 and CDR2 (germline): SEHNR, FQNEAQ (reference sequence). V gave up 7 bases and J gave up 3 bases, with 9 bases separating them. The CDR3 spans 13 residues. The CDR3 reads CASTETYTGELFF. As DNA, the CDR3 is TGTGCCAGCACCGAAACGTACACCGGGGAGCTGTTTTTT.

J is TRBJ1-1 and V is TRBV18, with D unclear. The germline V and J ends were trimmed by 4 bases and 1 base, with 7 bases remaining between them. Per the germline V gene, CDR1 is KGHSH and CDR2 is LQKENI. The CDR3 is 13 residues long. CDR3 amino acids: CASSLTANTEAFF. As DNA, the CDR3 is TGTGCCAGCTCACTAACAGCGAACACTGAAGCTTTCTTT.

V usage is TRBV5-1 and J usage is TRBJ2-2; no definite D call. The CDR3 contains 13 residues. CDR1 and CDR2 from the germline V gene are SGHRS and YFSETQ. Trimming stripped 3 bases from V and 4 bases from J, with 7 bases between. As DNA, the CDR3 is TGCGCCAGCAGCTCCCATCTCACCGGGGAGCTGTTTTTT. It encodes CASSSHLTGELFF.

This clone was recorded a few times. This rearrangement joins TRBV2 to TRBJ2-1, with 9 nucleotides matching TRBD2. This CDR3 is 15 amino acids long. Germline V CDR1 and CDR2: SNHLY, FYNNEI. V dropped 4 bases and J dropped 3; count of bases not matched to a gene: 4. CDR3 amino acids: CASSAWREGYNEQFF. The CDR3 DNA is TGTGCCAGCAGTGCATGGCGGGAGGGCTACAATGAGCAGTTCTTC.

This clone turned up a few times. The chain uses TRBV30 and TRBJ2-7, with D maybe TRBD1 (6 bases). The V gene lost 5 bases and the J gene lost 4 bases, with 12 bases spanning the gap. This CDR3 has 12 residues. CDR1 and CDR2 (germline): GTSNPN, SVGIG (reference sequence). CDR3 loop: CAWVRRGYEQYF. The CDR3 DNA follows: TGTGCCTGGGTACGCAGGGGATACGAGCAGTACTTC.

The J gene is TRBJ2-1, the V gene TRBV11-3; tentatively, D is TRBD1 (5 bases). The CDR3 spans 12 residues. Trimming cost V 5 bases and J 7 bases, with 9 bases left between them. Looked up from germline, CDR1 is SGHNT and CDR2 is YENEEA. CDR3 region: CASSGRENEQFF. CDR3 DNA: TGTGCCAGCAGCGGCAGGGAAAATGAGCAGTTCTTC.

This chain links TRBV29-1 with TRBJ1-5; D may be TRBD1 (5 bases). This CDR3 region has 12 residues. V was trimmed by 5 bases and J by 9 bases, leaving 14 bases between them. Germline CDR1 SQVTM, CDR2 ANQGSEA. CDR3 region: CSVSQRGGPQHF. CDR3 sequence (DNA): TGCAGCGTTTCCCAGCGGGGGGGGCCCCAGCATTTT.

V usage is TRBV2 and J usage is TRBJ1-5, with a weak D call TRBD1 (5 bases). Trimming took off 4 bases at V and 3 bases at J, with 10 bases between the two ends. This CDR3 spans 14 amino acids. Germline V gives CDR1 SNHLY, CDR2 FYNNEI. The CDR3 DNA reads as TGTGCCAGCAGTGTGGGACGGATCAATCAGCCCCAGCATTTT. Amino acids: CASSVGRINQPQHF.

J is TRBJ2-3 and V is TRBV18; 8 nucleotides line up with TRBD2. The germline CDR1 and CDR2 sequences are KGHSH and LQKENI. Trimming took 2 bases from V and 4 from J; bases not matched to a gene: 2. This CDR3 is built from 14 residues. CDR3 bases: TGTGCCAGCTCACCAACTAGCGGAGCAGATACGCAGTATTTT. This translates into CASSPTSGADTQYF.

The rearrangement uses TRBV29-1 and TRBJ1-2, with 7 bases that match TRBD1. The CDR3 extends over 14 amino acids. CDR1 is SQVTM and CDR2 is ANQGSEA in the germline V gene. The ends lost 0 bases at V and 8 bases at J; junction bases unmatched: 9. CDR3 coding DNA: TGCAGCGTTGAAGATAGAAACAGGGGAGGCGGCTACACCTTC. It yields the protein CSVEDRNRGGGYTF.

This clone has more than one count but fewer than ten. The V gene is TRBV7-9, the J gene TRBJ1-1, with D perhaps TRBD1 (5 bases). Per the germline V gene, CDR1 is SEHNR and CDR2 is FQNEAQ (reference sequence). V was pared by 5 bases and J by 1 base, with 14 bases between. The CDR3 is made up of 15 amino acids. The CDR3 DNA sequence: TGTGCCAGCAGCCTACCACCTGGGGGGAACACTGAAGCTTTCTTT. This encodes CASSLPPGGNTEAFF.

The V and J genes are TRBV18 and TRBJ1-1, with a possible D match to TRBD1 (5 bases). CDR1 and CDR2 from the germline V gene are KGHSH and LQKENI. The CDR3 extends over 13 amino acids. V lost 6 bases and J lost 4, with 12 bases in between. The CDR3 DNA is TGTGCCAGCTCGTCAGGGAGCGGCACTGAAGCTTTCTTT. Encoded protein: CASSSGSGTEAFF.

The rearrangement links TRBV30 to TRBJ2-2; D possibly corresponds to TRBD2 (6 bases). The CDR3 is made up of 13 amino acids. Trimming shortened V by 6 bases and J by 2 bases, and 10 bases separated the two germline ends. Germline lookup yields CDR1 GTSNPN and CDR2 SVGIG (reference sequence). CDR3 nucleotides: TGTGCCTGCGGGAGTAGCAACACCGGGGAGCTGTTTTTT. Translating gives CACGSSNTGELFF.

The chain carries TRBV7-2 and TRBJ2-1; tentative D call: TRBD2 (6 bases). Trimming cost V 1 base and J 5 bases, with 15 bases left between them. The CDR3 covers 16 residues. Germline V gene sequence: CDR1 SGHTA, CDR2 FQGNSA. DNA of the CDR3: TGTGCCAGCAGCTTAGGATCTAGCGCCCTCAACAATGAGCAGTTCTTC. Residues: CASSLGSSALNNEQFF.